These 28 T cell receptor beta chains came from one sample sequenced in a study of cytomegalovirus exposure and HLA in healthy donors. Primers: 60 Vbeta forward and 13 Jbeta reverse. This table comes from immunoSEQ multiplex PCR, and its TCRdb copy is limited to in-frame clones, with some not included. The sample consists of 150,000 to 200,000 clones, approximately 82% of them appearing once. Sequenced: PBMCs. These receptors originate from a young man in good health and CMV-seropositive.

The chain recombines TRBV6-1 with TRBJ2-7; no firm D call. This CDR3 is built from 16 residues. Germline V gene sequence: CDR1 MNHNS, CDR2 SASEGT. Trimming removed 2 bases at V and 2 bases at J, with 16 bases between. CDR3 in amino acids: CASSEFETRMTYEQYF. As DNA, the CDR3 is TGTGCCAGCAGTGAATTCGAGACAAGGATGACCTACGAGCAGTACTTC.

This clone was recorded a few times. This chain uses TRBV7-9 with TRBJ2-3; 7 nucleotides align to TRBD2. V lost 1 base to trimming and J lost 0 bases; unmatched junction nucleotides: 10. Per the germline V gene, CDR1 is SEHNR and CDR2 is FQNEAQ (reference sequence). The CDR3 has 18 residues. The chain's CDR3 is CASSLGTSADTSTDTQYF. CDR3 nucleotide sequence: TGTGCCAGCAGCTTAGGAACTAGCGCAGATACTAGCACAGATACGCAGTATTTT.

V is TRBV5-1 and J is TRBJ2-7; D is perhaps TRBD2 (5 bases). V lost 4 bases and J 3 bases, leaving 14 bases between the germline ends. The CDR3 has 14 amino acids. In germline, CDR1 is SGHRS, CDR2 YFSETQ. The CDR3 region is CASSPGLPGYEQYF. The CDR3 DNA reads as TGCGCCAGCAGCCCAGGACTCCCAGGCTACGAGCAGTACTTC. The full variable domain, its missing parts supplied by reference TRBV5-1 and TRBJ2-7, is KAGVTQTPRYLIKTRGQQVTLSCSPISGHRSVSWYQQTPGQGLQFLFEYFSETQRNKGNFPGRFSGRQFSNSRSEMNVSTLELGDSALYLCASSPGLPGYEQYFGPGTRLTVT.

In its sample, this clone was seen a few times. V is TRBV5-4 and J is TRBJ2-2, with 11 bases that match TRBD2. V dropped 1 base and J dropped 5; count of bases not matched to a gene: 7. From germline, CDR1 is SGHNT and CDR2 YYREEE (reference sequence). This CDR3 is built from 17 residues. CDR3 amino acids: CASSLRLAGPDTGELFF. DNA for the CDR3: TGTGCCAGCAGCTTGCGACTAGCGGGACCTGATACCGGGGAGCTGTTTTTT.

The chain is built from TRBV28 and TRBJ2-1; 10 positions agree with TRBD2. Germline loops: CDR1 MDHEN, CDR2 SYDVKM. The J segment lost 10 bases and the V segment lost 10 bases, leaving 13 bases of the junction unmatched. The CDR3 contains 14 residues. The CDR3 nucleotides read TGTGCCACCAACTGGGCTAGCGGGAGACGCGAGCAGTTCTTC. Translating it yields CATNWASGRREQFF.

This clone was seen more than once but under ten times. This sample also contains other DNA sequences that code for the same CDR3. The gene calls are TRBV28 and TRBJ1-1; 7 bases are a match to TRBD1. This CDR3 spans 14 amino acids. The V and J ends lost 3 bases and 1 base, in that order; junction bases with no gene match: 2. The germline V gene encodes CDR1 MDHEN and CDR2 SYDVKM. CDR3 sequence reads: CASSLGTANTEAFF. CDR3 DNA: TGTGCCAGCAGTTTGGGGACAGCGAACACTGAAGCTTTCTTT. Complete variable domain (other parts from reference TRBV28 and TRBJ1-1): DVKVTQSSRYLVKRTGEKVFLECVQDMDHENMFWYRQDPGLGLRLIYFSYDVKMKEKGDIPEGYSVSREKKERFSLILESASTNQTSMYLCASSLGTANTEAFFGQGTRLTVV.

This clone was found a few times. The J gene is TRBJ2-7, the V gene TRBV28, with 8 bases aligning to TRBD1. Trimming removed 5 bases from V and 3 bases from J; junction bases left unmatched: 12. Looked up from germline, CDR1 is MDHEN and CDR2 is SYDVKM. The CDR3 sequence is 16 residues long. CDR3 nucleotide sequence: TGTGCCAGCAGTCCCTACGGACAGGGATTTTTCTACGAGCAGTACTTC. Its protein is CASSPYGQGFFYEQYF.

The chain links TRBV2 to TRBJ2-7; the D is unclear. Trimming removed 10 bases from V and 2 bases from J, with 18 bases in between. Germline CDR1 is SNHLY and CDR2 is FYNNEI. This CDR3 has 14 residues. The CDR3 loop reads CATQKDTTTYEQYF. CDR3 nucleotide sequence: TGTGCCACCCAAAAGGATACTACTACCTACGAGCAGTACTTC.

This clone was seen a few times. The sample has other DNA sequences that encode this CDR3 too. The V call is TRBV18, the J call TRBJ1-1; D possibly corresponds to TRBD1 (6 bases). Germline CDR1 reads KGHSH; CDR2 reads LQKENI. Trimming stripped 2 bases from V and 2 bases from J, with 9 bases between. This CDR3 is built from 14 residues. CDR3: CASSPLGGNTEAFF. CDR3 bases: TGTGCCAGCTCACCATTAGGGGGAAACACTGAAGCTTTCTTT.

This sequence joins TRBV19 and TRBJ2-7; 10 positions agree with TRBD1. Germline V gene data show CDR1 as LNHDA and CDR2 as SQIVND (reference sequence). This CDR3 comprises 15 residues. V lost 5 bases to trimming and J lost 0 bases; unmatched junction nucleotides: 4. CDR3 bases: TGTGCCAGTAGTTCGCGGACAGGGGGCTCCTACGAGCAGTACTTC. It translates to CASSSRTGGSYEQYF.

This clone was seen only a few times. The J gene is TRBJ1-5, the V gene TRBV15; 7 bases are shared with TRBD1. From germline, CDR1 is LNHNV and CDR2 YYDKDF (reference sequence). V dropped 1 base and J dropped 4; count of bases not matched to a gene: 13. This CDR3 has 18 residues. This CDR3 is CATSRGVRGDARNQPQHF. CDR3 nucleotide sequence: TGTGCCACCAGCAGAGGAGTCAGGGGGGATGCTAGGAATCAGCCCCAGCATTTT.

This CDR3 is CASMDRRGTNEKLFF. The CDR3 DNA follows: TGTGCCAGCATGGACAGGAGGGGAACTAATGAAAAACTGTTTTTT. The chain carries TRBV28 and TRBJ1-4, with 7 positions matching TRBD1. In germline, CDR1 is MDHEN, CDR2 SYDVKM. The CDR3 length is 15 residues. With V trimmed by 7 bases and J by 1 base, 6 bases remained unmatched.

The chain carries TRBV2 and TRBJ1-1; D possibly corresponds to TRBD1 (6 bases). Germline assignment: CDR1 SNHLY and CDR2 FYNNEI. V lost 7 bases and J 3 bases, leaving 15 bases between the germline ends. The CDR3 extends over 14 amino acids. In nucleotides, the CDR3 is TGTGCCAGCATGCTGGGGGCGCGGGACACTGAAGCTTTCTTT. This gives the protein CASMLGARDTEAFF. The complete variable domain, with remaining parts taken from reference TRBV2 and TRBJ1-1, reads EPEVTQTPSHQVTQMGQEVILRCVPISNHLYFYWYRQILGQKVEFLVSFYNNEISEKSEIFDDQFSVERPDGSNFTLKIRSTKLEDSAMYFCASMLGARDTEAFFGQGTRLTVV.

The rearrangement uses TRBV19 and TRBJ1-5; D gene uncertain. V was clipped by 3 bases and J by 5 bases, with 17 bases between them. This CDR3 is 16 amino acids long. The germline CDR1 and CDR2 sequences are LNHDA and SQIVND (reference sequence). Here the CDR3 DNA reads TGTGCCAGTAGTATGTTACGGAGGTTTGAGTATCAGCCCCAGCATTTT. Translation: CASSMLRRFEYQPQHF.

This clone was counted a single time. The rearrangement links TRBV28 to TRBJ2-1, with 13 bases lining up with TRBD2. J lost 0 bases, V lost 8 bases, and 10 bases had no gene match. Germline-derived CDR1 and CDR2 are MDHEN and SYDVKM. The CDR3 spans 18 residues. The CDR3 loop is CASHGTSGKKGSYNEQFF. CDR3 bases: TGTGCCAGCCATGGGACTAGCGGGAAAAAGGGCTCCTACAATGAGCAGTTCTTC.

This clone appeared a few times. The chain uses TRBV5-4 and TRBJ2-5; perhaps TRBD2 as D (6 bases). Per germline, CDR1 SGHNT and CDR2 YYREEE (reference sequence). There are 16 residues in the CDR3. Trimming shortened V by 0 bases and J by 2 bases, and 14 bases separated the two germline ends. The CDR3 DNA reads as TGTGCCAGCAGCTTGGGGCGGGAACCGGGACAAGAGACCCAGTACTTC. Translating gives CASSLGREPGQETQYF.

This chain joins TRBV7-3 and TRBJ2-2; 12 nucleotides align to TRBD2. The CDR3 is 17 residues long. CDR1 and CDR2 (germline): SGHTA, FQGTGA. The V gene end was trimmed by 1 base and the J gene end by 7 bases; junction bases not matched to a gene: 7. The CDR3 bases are TGTGCCAGCAGCTTAATGCTAGCGGGAGGGCCAAACGGGGAGCTGTTTTTT. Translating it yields CASSLMLAGGPNGELFF.

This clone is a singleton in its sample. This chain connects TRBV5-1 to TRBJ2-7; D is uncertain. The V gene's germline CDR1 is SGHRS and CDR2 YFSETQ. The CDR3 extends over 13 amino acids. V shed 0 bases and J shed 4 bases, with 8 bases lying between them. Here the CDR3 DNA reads TGCGCCAGCAGCTTGGCAAGCAAGTACGAGCAGTACTTC. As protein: CASSLASKYEQYF.

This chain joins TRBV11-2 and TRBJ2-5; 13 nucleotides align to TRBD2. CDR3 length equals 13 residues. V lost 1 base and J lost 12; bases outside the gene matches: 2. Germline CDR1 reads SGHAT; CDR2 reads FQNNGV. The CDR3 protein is CASSLAGTSGKYF. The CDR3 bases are TGTGCCAGCAGCTTAGCGGGGACTAGCGGGAAGTACTTC.

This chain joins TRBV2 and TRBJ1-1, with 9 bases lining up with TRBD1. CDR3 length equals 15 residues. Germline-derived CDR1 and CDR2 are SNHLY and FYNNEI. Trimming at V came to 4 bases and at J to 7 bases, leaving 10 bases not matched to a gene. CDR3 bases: TGTGCCAGCAGTGGGCTTGGACAGGGGTTTATTGAAGCTTTCTTT. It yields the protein CASSGLGQGFIEAFF.

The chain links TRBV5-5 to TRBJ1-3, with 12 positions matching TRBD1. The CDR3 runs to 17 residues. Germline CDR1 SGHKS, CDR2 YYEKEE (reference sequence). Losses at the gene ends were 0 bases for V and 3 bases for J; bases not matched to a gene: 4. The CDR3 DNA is TGTGCCAGCAGCTTGGAGGGGACAGGGGGCTTTGGAAACACCATATATTTT. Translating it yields CASSLEGTGGFGNTIYF.

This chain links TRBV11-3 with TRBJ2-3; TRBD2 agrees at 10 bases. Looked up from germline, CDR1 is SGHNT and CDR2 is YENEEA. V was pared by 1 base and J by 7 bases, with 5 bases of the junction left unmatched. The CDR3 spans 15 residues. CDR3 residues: CASSLGSGRGNTQYF. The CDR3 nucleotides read TGTGCCAGCAGCTTAGGGAGCGGGAGGGGAAATACGCAGTATTTT.

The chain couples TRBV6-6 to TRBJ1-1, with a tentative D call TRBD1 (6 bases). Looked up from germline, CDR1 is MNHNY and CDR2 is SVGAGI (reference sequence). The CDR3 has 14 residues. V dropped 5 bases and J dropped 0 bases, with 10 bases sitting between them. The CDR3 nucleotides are TGTGCCAGCAGTGACAGGTGGATGAACACTGAAGCTTTCTTT. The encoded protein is CASSDRWMNTEAFF.

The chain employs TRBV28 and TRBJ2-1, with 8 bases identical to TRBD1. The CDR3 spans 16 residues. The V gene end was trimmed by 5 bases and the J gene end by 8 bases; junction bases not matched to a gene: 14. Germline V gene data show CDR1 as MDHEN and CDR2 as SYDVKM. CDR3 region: CASSISTGAPRDEQFF. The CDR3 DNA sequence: TGTGCCAGCAGTATCTCGACAGGGGCCCCTAGAGATGAGCAGTTCTTC.

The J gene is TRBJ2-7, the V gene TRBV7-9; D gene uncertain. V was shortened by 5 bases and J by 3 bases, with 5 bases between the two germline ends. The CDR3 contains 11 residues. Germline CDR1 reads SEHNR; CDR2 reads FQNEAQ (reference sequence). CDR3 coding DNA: TGTGCCAGCAGCCTTAGCTACGAGCAGTACTTC. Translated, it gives CASSLSYEQYF.

CDR3 loop: CASSLGTAGMNTEAFF. CDR3 nucleotide sequence: TGCGCCAGCAGCTTGGGAACCGCCGGGATGAACACTGAAGCTTTCTTT. The rearrangement uses TRBV5-1 and TRBJ1-1; D not resolved. The germline V gene encodes CDR1 SGHRS and CDR2 YFSETQ. The CDR3 has 16 amino acids. The ends were cut back, 0 bases at V and 0 bases at J, with 12 bases in the middle.

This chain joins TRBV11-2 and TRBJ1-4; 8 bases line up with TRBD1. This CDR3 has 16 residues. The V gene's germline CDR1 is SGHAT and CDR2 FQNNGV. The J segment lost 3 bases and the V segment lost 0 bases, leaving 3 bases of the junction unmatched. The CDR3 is CASSLDRGRANEKLFF. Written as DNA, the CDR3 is TGTGCCAGCAGCTTAGACAGGGGGCGAGCTAATGAAAAACTGTTTTTT.

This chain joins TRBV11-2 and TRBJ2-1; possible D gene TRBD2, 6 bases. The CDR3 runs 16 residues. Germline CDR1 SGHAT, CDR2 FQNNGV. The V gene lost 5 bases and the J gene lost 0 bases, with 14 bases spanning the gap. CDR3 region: CASSPFSGNSYNEQFF. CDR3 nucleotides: TGTGCCAGCAGCCCTTTTAGCGGTAACTCCTACAATGAGCAGTTCTTC.